These T cell receptor beta chains were read from a single sample in a study of molecular identifiers for immune sequencing clone quantification. TCRdb independently ran MiXCR on the PCR reads; one entry per CDR3 protein. Of 600,000 to 650,000 distinct CDR3 sequences in the sample, around 20% were seen once. Sample: naive CD8+ T cells from blood, with Jurkat cell RNA spiked in. These receptors were collected from a human donor in good health. Some libraries in this study had Jurkat cell RNA spiked in. The CDR3 runs from the conserved cysteine through the conserved F or W. The D gene is left open where the match is weak. Size values are once, few and many counts, or a class for expanded clones, and some rows have none.

>NA|TRBV14|TRBJ1-4|many
TGTGCCAGCAGCCAAAGGGGTGCAACTAATGAAAAACTGTTTTTT
CASSQRGATNEKLFF
>TRBD2|TRBV11-1|TRBJ2-1|NA
TGTGCCAGCAGCTTAGGCGGGAGTTGGCCCTACAATGAGCAGTTCTTC
CASSLGGSWPYNEQFF
>TRBD1|TRBV7-8|TRBJ2-2|many
TGTGCCAGCAGCCACGAACAGGGGTTAGGCACCGGGGAGCTGTTTTTT
CASSHEQGLGTGELFF
>NA|TRBV6-2/TRBV6-3|TRBJ1-1|NA
TGTGCCAGCAGTCTCTTACGCCCGAAGGGCATCTCGGGCACTGAAGCTTTCTTT
CASSLLRPKGISGTEAFF
>NA|TRBV6-2/TRBV6-3|TRBJ2-2|many
TGTGCCAGCAGTTACGCCGGTTTTTCGCCCGGGGAGCTGTTTTTT
CASSYAGFSPGELFF
>NA|TRBV15|TRBJ1-5|many
TGTGCCACCAGCCTAGCCGCGACAGGTCCACAGCATTTT
CATSLAATGPQHF
>NA|TRBV6-5|TRBJ1-4|NA
TGTGCCAGCAGTTACTCTCCCGGGGATGGAAAACTGTTTTTT
CASSYSPGDGKLFF
>TRBD1|TRBV6-5|TRBJ1-2|many
TGTGCCAGCAGAACACAGGGGGCAGACTATGGCTACACCTTC
CASRTQGADYGYTF
>NA|TRBV19|TRBJ1-3|many
TGTGCCAGTAGTCTTCACTCCGGCTCTGGAAACACCATATATTTT
CASSLHSGSGNTIYF
>NA|TRBV20-1|TRBJ1-5|many
TGCAGTGCTAGCGCAGGGGTCCATCAGCCCCAGCATTTT
CSASAGVHQPQHF